The 18 T cell receptor beta chains in this list originate from one sample, sequenced in a study of cytomegalovirus exposure and HLA in healthy donors. Both 60 Vbeta primers and 13 Jbeta primers went into the PCR. Some clones are missing from TCRdb's copy, which holds only in-frame ones; the method was immunoSEQ multiplex PCR. The data contain tens of thousands of clones, 65% of them singletons. The sample was PBMCs. The receptors stem from a boy aged 10-17 years in good health and CMV-seropositive.

V and J are TRBV9 and TRBJ1-1, with a tentative D call TRBD1 (6 bases). V was clipped by 3 bases and J by 1 base, with 10 bases between them. Germline V gives CDR1 SGDLS, CDR2 YYNGEE. This CDR3 contains 14 residues. The CDR3 nucleotides read TGTGCCAGCAGCGAGGGACAACCGAACACTGAAGCTTTCTTT. This translates into CASSEGQPNTEAFF.

The rearrangement links TRBV29-1 to TRBJ1-5; D is undetermined. V lost 7 bases to trimming and J lost 0 bases, with 10 bases between them. In germline, CDR1 is SQVTM, CDR2 ANQGSEA. The CDR3 has 13 amino acids. The CDR3 nucleotides are TGCAGCGCCCAGAGCGATAGCAATCAGCCCCAGCATTTT. Translation: CSAQSDSNQPQHF.

The J gene is TRBJ1-1, the V gene TRBV11-1; 8 nucleotides line up with TRBD1. This CDR3 has 16 residues. CDR1 and CDR2 (germline): SGHAT, FQDESV (reference sequence). The V and J ends lost 4 bases and 2 bases, in that order; junction bases with no gene match: 9. The CDR3 loop is CASSSNRGVSNTEAFF. The CDR3 DNA reads TGTGCCAGCAGCTCCAACAGGGGGGTGAGCAACACTGAAGCTTTCTTT.

J is TRBJ2-7 and V is TRBV5-5; D is unresolved. V lost 0 bases and J 3 bases, leaving 10 bases between the germline ends. The CDR3 loop spans 14 amino acids. Germline assignment: CDR1 SGHKS and CDR2 YYEKEE (reference sequence). CDR3 in amino acids: CASSLEAALYEQYF. In DNA form, the CDR3 reads TGTGCCAGCAGCTTGGAGGCAGCGCTCTACGAGCAGTACTTC.

This chain uses TRBV9 with TRBJ2-7; TRBD2 matches at 10 bases. Germline values: CDR1 SGDLS, CDR2 YYNGEE. CDR3 length: 14 amino acids. J lost 4 bases, V lost 0 bases, and 1 base had no gene match. The CDR3 loop is CASSVEAGGYEQYF. The DNA for the CDR3 is TGTGCCAGCAGCGTAGAAGCGGGAGGGTACGAGCAGTACTTC.

The chain links TRBV5-6 to TRBJ2-7, with 11 bases fitting TRBD2. The CDR3 is made up of 16 amino acids. Trimming took 3 bases from V and 3 from J; bases not matched to a gene: 8. Germline-derived CDR1 and CDR2 are SGHDT and YYEEEE. The CDR3 bases are TGTGCCAGCAGCTCCTGGACTAGCGGGTCTATCTACGAGCAGTACTTC. The encoded protein is CASSSWTSGSIYEQYF.

The chain joins TRBV30 to TRBJ2-7; D is uncertain. In germline, CDR1 is GTSNPN, CDR2 SVGIG (reference sequence). This CDR3 contains 13 residues. V was shortened by 1 base and J by 5 bases, with 12 bases between the two germline ends. The DNA for the CDR3 is TGTGCCTGGAGTGAACAGCCCCATGACGAGCAGTACTTC. It encodes CAWSEQPHDEQYF.

The chain carries TRBV7-6 and TRBJ2-2; weak D call: TRBD2 (6 bases). The CDR3 has 15 residues. CDR1 and CDR2 from the germline V gene are SGHVS and FNYEAQ. Between the trimmed V and J ends, which lost 5 bases and 5 bases, there was a span of 15 bases. The DNA of the CDR3 is TGTGCCAGCAGCCCCGGTCGGGGGAGAACCGGGGAGCTGTTTTTT. Translating gives CASSPGRGRTGELFF. The full variable domain, completed using reference TRBV7-6 and TRBJ2-2, is GAGVSQSPRYKVTKRGQDVALRCDPISGHVSLYWYRQALGQGPEFLTYFNYEAQQDKSGLPNDRFSAERPEGSISTLTIQRTEQRDSAMYRCASSPGRGRTGELFFGEGSRLTVL.

The chain recombines TRBV10-3 with TRBJ1-1, with D tentatively TRBD1 (6 bases). V gave up 5 bases and J gave up 7 bases, with 17 bases separating them. The CDR3 is 14 residues long. From germline, CDR1 is ENHRY and CDR2 SYGVKD. As DNA, the CDR3 is TGTGCCATCAGTAGACAGGCAGGTACCAGTGAAGCTTTCTTT. This translates into CAISRQAGTSEAFF.

V and J are TRBV29-1 and TRBJ1-1; D might be TRBD1 (6 bases). Germline-derived CDR1 and CDR2 are SQVTM and ANQGSEA. The CDR3 consists of 11 residues. With 4 bases removed from V and 4 bases from J, the gap between germline ends came to 7 bases. The CDR3 sequence: CSVGGLTEAFF. CDR3 coding DNA: TGCAGCGTTGGGGGGCTCACTGAAGCTTTCTTT.

The gene calls are TRBV4-3 and TRBJ1-5, with 7 bases matching TRBD1. This CDR3 comprises 16 residues. Looked up from germline, CDR1 is LGHNA and CDR2 is YSLEER. V shed 0 bases and J 4 bases; nucleotides not matched to a gene: 6. The CDR3 is CASSQEWPGGNQPQHF. DNA for the CDR3: TGCGCCAGCAGCCAAGAGTGGCCAGGGGGTAATCAGCCCCAGCATTTT.

The chain couples TRBV5-1 to TRBJ2-2; 8 bases match TRBD2. CDR1 SGHRS and CDR2 YFSETQ come from the germline V gene. The CDR3 sequence is 19 residues long. Trimming took 0 bases from V and 0 from J; bases not matched to a gene: 10. The CDR3 DNA is TGCGCCAGCAGCTTGGAATACACAACTAGCGGCTCGAACACCGGGGAGCTGTTTTTT. It codes for CASSLEYTTSGSNTGELFF.

The rearrangement uses TRBV5-1 and TRBJ1-4, with 7 bases aligning to TRBD1. CDR3 length: 14 residues. With V trimmed by 4 bases and J by 6 bases, 6 bases remained unmatched. The germline CDR1 and CDR2 sequences are SGHRS and YFSETQ. In DNA form, the CDR3 reads TGCGCCAGCAGCCCCGGGACAGCTGATGAAAAACTGTTTTTT. This sequence encodes CASSPGTADEKLFF.

V and J are TRBV7-2 and TRBJ1-2, with D perhaps matching TRBD1 (5 bases). The V end was cut by 1 base, the J end by 8 bases, with 11 bases between. The CDR3 consists of 13 residues. Germline V gene sequence: CDR1 SGHTA, CDR2 FQGNSA. This CDR3 reads CASSLDRIEGYTF. As DNA, the CDR3 is TGTGCCAGCAGCTTAGACAGGATAGAAGGCTACACCTTC.

This clone was seen only a few times. This chain links TRBV9 with TRBJ2-2; the D gene is possibly TRBD2 (5 bases). Germline CDR1 and CDR2: SGDLS and YYNGEE. The CDR3 totals 15 residues. The ends were cut back, 2 bases at V and 3 bases at J, with 11 bases in the middle. The DNA for the CDR3 is TGTGCCAGCAGCGTCGGTGGGAGTGACACCGGGGAGCTGTTTTTT. Translation: CASSVGGSDTGELFF.

This sequence joins TRBV4-2 and TRBJ1-2; D is unclear. The V end was cut by 0 bases, the J end by 5 bases, with 13 bases between. Germline V gene lookup returns CDR1 LGHNA and CDR2 YNFKEQ. The CDR3 sequence is 15 residues long. CDR3 nucleotide sequence: TGTGCCAGCAGCCAAGATCTCTTGGGCACTTATGGCTACACCTTC. Translation: CASSQDLLGTYGYTF.

V gene TRBV30 combines with J gene TRBJ2-7; D might be TRBD1 (6 bases). The V end was cut by 2 bases, the J end by 6 bases, with 11 bases between. There are 12 residues in the CDR3. Germline CDR1 reads GTSNPN; CDR2 reads SVGIG (reference sequence). CDR3 DNA: TGTGCCTGGAGTTTGGACAGCGGCGAGCAGTACTTC. This gives the protein CAWSLDSGEQYF.

This clone was observed a few times. CDR3 nucleotides: TGTGCCAGCAGCCGGACAGGTCGGAGCTCCTACGAGCAGTACTTC. Protein: CASSRTGRSSYEQYF. The chain employs TRBV6-5 and TRBJ2-7, with 7 bases matching TRBD1. With 6 bases clipped from V and 0 bases from J, the junction kept 8 bases outside the gene matches. Germline V lookup: CDR1 MNHEY, CDR2 SVGAGI. The CDR3 has 15 residues.